This T cell receptor (beta chain) appears in the sequencing data of a study of blood T cell repertoires in COVID-19. Across the study: T cells, B-cell-depleted T cells, or PBMCs supplied cDNA or gDNA.

Germline-derived CDR1 and CDR2 are SGHNT and YENEEA. The V and J ends lost 8 bases and 14 bases, in that order; junction bases with no gene match: 8. The CDR3 has 13 amino acids. Original processing notes: Using reference gene primer amplification, nucleated cell counts were estimated. Repertoires were generated with immunoSEQ multiplex PCR, while TCRdb's copy carries only in-frame clones and drops some. The V and J calls and clone size were taken over from that table, and D and trimming were inferred from the DNA. The sample lists 80,000 to 90,000 clones; more than 60% were seen once. The sample was peripheral blood. The chain uses TRBV11-3 and TRBJ2-3; TRBD2 agrees at 15 bases. This receptor was identified in a man between 70 and 80 years old with acute or convalescent COVID-19. CDR3 sequence reads: CASSGLAGGQMYF. The CDR3 nucleotides are TGTGCCAGCTCGGGACTAGCGGGGGGACAGATGTATTTT.